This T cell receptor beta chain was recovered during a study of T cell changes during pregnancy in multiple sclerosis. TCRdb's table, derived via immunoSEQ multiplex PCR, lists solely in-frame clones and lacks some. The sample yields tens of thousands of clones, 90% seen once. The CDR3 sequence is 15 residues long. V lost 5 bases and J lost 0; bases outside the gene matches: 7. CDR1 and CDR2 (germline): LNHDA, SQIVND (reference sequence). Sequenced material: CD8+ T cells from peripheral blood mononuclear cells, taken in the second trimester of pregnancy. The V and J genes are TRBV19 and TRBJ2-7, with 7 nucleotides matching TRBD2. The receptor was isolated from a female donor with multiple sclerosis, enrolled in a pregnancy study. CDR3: CASSRTSLDSYEQYF. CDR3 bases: TGTGCCAGTAGTCGGACTAGTTTAGACTCCTACGAGCAGTACTTC.